These 30 T cell receptor beta chains were sequenced from one sample in a study of blood T cells in healthy people across ages. A sample-barcoded 5' primer and a J-beta primer mix were used in a second PCR of roughly 7 to 11 cycles. TCRdb redid the calling of the 5' RACE reads with MiXCR, one entry per CDR3 protein. The table lists 1.5 million or so distinct CDR3 sequences, about 42% of them singletons. Sequenced sample: blood. These receptors were collected from a woman aged 18 to 35 in good health.

This clonotype was detected only a few times. The chain recombines TRBV3-1 with TRBJ2-3, with TRBD1 as a possible D gene (6 bases). Trimming pared 4 bases from V and 1 base from J, leaving 15 bases between. CDR1 is LGHDT, CDR2 YNNKEL, per germline (reference sequence). CDR3 length: 16 residues. The CDR3 DNA reads as TGTGCCAGCAGCCGGGAAACAGGGTTTCGCACAGATACGCAGTATTTT. Amino acid sequence: CASSRETGFRTDTQYF.

The J gene is TRBJ2-3, the V gene TRBV4-1; D is unclear. CDR3 length: 12 amino acids. CDR1 and CDR2 (germline): MGHRA, YSYEKL. V lost 5 bases, J lost 6 bases, and 9 bases lay in between. The CDR3 reads CASSFSPDTQYF. The CDR3 DNA sequence: TGCGCCAGCAGCTTTTCCCCGGATACGCAGTATTTT.

This clonotype has just a few counts. V is TRBV20-1 and J is TRBJ2-1; TRBD2 aligns across 10 bases. The trim removed 6 bases at V and 7 bases at J, leaving 9 bases unmatched. This CDR3 is built from 14 residues. Germline assignment: CDR1 DFQATT and CDR2 SNEGSKA (reference sequence). CDR3 loop: CSARFSGRKNEQFF. CDR3 nucleotides: TGCAGTGCCCGATTTAGCGGGAGGAAAAATGAGCAGTTCTTC.

This clonotype was seen more than once but under ten times. J is TRBJ1-2 and V is TRBV4-1; D gene ambiguous. The CDR3 consists of 15 residues. Germline loops: CDR1 MGHRA, CDR2 YSYEKL. Between the trimmed V and J ends, which lost 0 bases and 0 bases, there was a span of 8 bases. Here the CDR3 reads CASSQDQASNYGYTF. For the CDR3, the DNA is TGCGCCAGCAGCCAAGATCAGGCATCTAACTATGGCTACACCTTC.

The DNA of the CDR3 is TGTGCCAGCAGTTTCCAGCCAGCTGAAAAACTGTTTTTT. Translated, it gives CASSFQPAEKLFF. This chain uses TRBV27 with TRBJ1-4; the D is unclear. The CDR3 extends over 13 amino acids. The V and J ends lost 3 bases and 7 bases respectively, with 9 bases between them. The germline V gene has CDR1 MNHEY and CDR2 SMNVEV (reference sequence).

This clonotype was detected only once. The V gene is TRBV5-1, the J gene TRBJ2-7; tentatively, D is TRBD1 or TRBD2 (5 bases each). The CDR3 consists of 14 residues. Germline CDR1 and CDR2: SGHRS and YFSETQ. V was shortened by 3 bases and J by 6 bases, with 16 bases between the two germline ends. In DNA form, the CDR3 reads TGCGCCAGCAGCTCCGACTATCCTGGGGGCGAGCAGTACTTC. Amino acids: CASSSDYPGGEQYF.

The chain has TRBV10-3 and TRBJ2-7; 10 bases line up with TRBD1. The CDR3 loop spans 15 amino acids. With 3 bases clipped from V and 1 base from J, the junction kept 3 bases outside the gene matches. Germline V gene lookup returns CDR1 ENHRY and CDR2 SYGVKD. DNA for the CDR3: TGTGCCATCAGTGAACCGGGACAGGGGTCCTACGAGCAGTACTTC. This sequence encodes CAISEPGQGSYEQYF.

V gene TRBV20-1 combines with J gene TRBJ2-3, with TRBD2 identical over 8 bases. The trim removed 2 bases at V and 4 bases at J, leaving 5 bases unmatched. Germline V gene lookup returns CDR1 DFQATT and CDR2 SNEGSKA (reference sequence). The CDR3 runs to 14 residues. The CDR3 DNA is TGCAGTGCTAGATTAGTAGCGGGGTCAGATACGCAGTATTTT. Amino acid sequence: CSARLVAGSDTQYF.

This clonotype has a handful of counts. The chain recombines TRBV7-8 with TRBJ2-3, with D uncertain. The CDR3 length is 15 residues. The V gene's germline CDR1 is SGHVS and CDR2 FQNEAQ. Trimming left V 2 bases short and J 2 bases short, with 11 bases between. CDR3 in amino acids: CASSLMEGNTDTQYF. CDR3 bases: TGTGCCAGCAGCTTAATGGAAGGGAACACAGATACGCAGTATTTT.

This clonotype came up a few times. The rearrangement joins TRBV6-1 to TRBJ2-4, with D tentatively TRBD2 (7 bases). The germline V gene has CDR1 MNHNS and CDR2 SASEGT. Trimming removed 1 base from V and 6 bases from J, with 22 bases in between. The CDR3 is 18 amino acids. The CDR3, as DNA: TGTGCCAGCAGTGAAGGCAGGGGACCCCGGGAGGTCCGAAACATTCAGTACTTC. This gives the protein CASSEGRGPREVRNIQYF.

This clonotype was detected ten times or more. J is TRBJ2-1 and V is TRBV27, with 10 bases lining up with TRBD2. V lost 2 bases and J lost 8; bases outside the gene matches: 6. Germline V gene data show CDR1 as MNHEY and CDR2 as SMNVEV (reference sequence). The CDR3 covers 15 residues. The CDR3 protein is CASSLSLAGVDEQFF. CDR3 DNA: TGTGCCAGCAGTTTAAGTCTAGCGGGAGTGGATGAGCAGTTCTTC.

In DNA form, the CDR3 reads TGTGCCAGCGGGCAACCGGGGGAAAAACTGTTTTTT. Translated: CASGQPGEKLFF. V is TRBV6-5 and J is TRBJ1-4; D unclear. The germline V gene encodes CDR1 MNHEY and CDR2 SVGAGI. The CDR3 extends over 12 amino acids. Trimming stripped 8 bases from V and 8 bases from J, with 12 bases between.

This clonotype was observed a few times. V usage is TRBV20-1 and J usage is TRBJ2-3; unclear D gene. Trimming removed 6 bases at V and 6 bases at J, with 7 bases between. The CDR3 runs to 10 residues. Looked up from germline, CDR1 is DFQATT and CDR2 is SNEGSKA (reference sequence). The CDR3 DNA reads TGCAGTGCGTCGTCGGATACGCAGTATTTT. It translates to CSASSDTQYF.

The chain carries TRBV7-2 and TRBJ2-1; possibly TRBD1 for D (6 bases). Germline CDR1 and CDR2: SGHTA and FQGNSA. The V gene lost 4 bases and the J gene lost 4 bases, with 11 bases spanning the gap. The CDR3 is 14 amino acids. Here the CDR3 DNA reads TGTGCCAGCAGCTCCCAGGGGCCTTACAATGAGCAGTTCTTC. Translation: CASSSQGPYNEQFF.

The V call is TRBV6-2 or TRBV6-3, the J call TRBJ2-1, with 9 bases lining up with TRBD1. CDR1 and CDR2 from the germline V gene are MNHEY and SVGEGT. The CDR3 spans 14 residues. V dropped 7 bases and J dropped 6; count of bases not matched to a gene: 7. This CDR3 is CASKGTGRSNEQFF. CDR3 nucleotide sequence: TGTGCCAGCAAAGGGACAGGGAGGTCCAATGAGCAGTTCTTC.

V usage is TRBV5-1 and J usage is TRBJ2-1; TRBD2 matches 15 bases. Unmatched junction bases numbered 4, after V lost 3 bases and J lost 9 bases. The CDR3 spans 15 residues. Germline CDR1 and CDR2: SGHRS and YFSETQ. CDR3 nucleotide sequence: TGCGCCAGCAGCTGGACTAGCGGGAGGGCCGGTGAGCAGTTCTTC. Translated: CASSWTSGRAGEQFF.

The V call is TRBV10-3, the J call TRBJ1-1; a possible D gene is TRBD1 (6 bases). Trimming pared 2 bases from V and 1 base from J, leaving 14 bases between. The length of the CDR3 is 16 residues. Germline V CDR1 and CDR2: ENHRY, SYGVKD. The CDR3 loop is CAISETIQGRNTEAFF. CDR3 in DNA: TGTGCCATCAGTGAGACAATACAGGGCCGGAACACTGAAGCTTTCTTT.

As regards this clonotype: Compared with germline, one end of the junction differs, possibly owing to a read error. The J gene is TRBJ2-3, the V gene TRBV4-3, with D possibly being TRBD2 (6 bases). Germline V CDR1 and CDR2: LGHNA, YSLEER. The CDR3 extends over 16 amino acids. CDR3 in amino acids: CASSPLAVLGADTHYF. Here the CDR3 DNA reads TGCGCCAGCAGCCCCTTAGCGGTACTAGGGGCAGATACGCATTATTTT.

This clonotype occurred a few times. The chain joins TRBV18 to TRBJ2-1; TRBD2 matches 11 bases. This CDR3 is 14 amino acids long. Germline assignment: CDR1 KGHSH and CDR2 LQKENI. V trimming: 3 bases; J trimming: 8 bases; junction bases outside the gene matches: 3. CDR3 region: CASSPGLADDEQFF. The CDR3 coding sequence is TGTGCCAGCTCACCGGGACTAGCGGACGATGAGCAGTTCTTC.

This clonotype showed up just a few times. Relative to the germline gene, one junction end is altered; a read error may explain this. The chain carries TRBV4-3 and TRBJ2-3; 7 bases are a match to TRBD2. CDR3 length: 17 residues. Germline CDR1 and CDR2: LGHNA and YSLEER. The CDR3 loop reads CASSQGAKPGGTDTQYF. CDR3 sequence (DNA): TGCGCCAGCAGCCAAGGAGCCAAACCGGGAGGCACGGATACGCAGTATTTT.

The V and J genes are TRBV12-3 or TRBV12-4 and TRBJ2-5; D unclear. The germline V and J ends were trimmed by 3 bases and 7 bases, with 12 bases remaining between them. CDR3 length: 13 amino acids. The DNA of the CDR3 is TGTGCCAGCAGTTTGCGTGTCTACGGGACCCAGTACTTC. This translates into CASSLRVYGTQYF.

J is TRBJ2-1 and V is TRBV20-1, with 7 bases lining up with TRBD2. The length of the CDR3 is 17 residues. V lost 0 bases and J lost 4; bases outside the gene matches: 12. Germline CDR1 and CDR2: DFQATT and SNEGSKA (reference sequence). This CDR3 is CSARDFRRGSLYNEQFF. The CDR3 DNA follows: TGCAGTGCTAGAGATTTTCGGCGCGGGAGCCTTTACAATGAGCAGTTCTTC.

This clonotype was counted a few times. The gene calls are TRBV7-2 and TRBJ1-4; the D gene is possibly TRBD1 (6 bases). The V end lost 4 bases, the J end lost 3 bases, and 12 bases lay between the germline ends. The CDR3 totals 15 residues. In germline, CDR1 is SGHTA, CDR2 FQGNSA. This chain's CDR3 is CASSSTGLPNEKLFF. CDR3 DNA sequence: TGTGCCAGCAGCTCGACAGGTTTACCTAATGAAAAACTGTTTTTT.

This clonotype showed up just a few times. The junction shows a germline mismatch at one end, possibly a read error. The J gene is TRBJ2-3, the V gene TRBV7-8; maybe TRBD2 (6 bases). CDR1 and CDR2 (germline): SGHVS, FQNEAQ. CDR3 length equals 16 residues. CDR3 protein: CVSSNPIARTTGTQYF. CDR3 coding DNA: TGTGTCAGCAGCAACCCCATAGCGAGGACTACGGGTACGCAGTATTTT.

The CDR3 nucleotides read TGCGCCAGCAGCCAAGGGGCAGGATCCTACGAGCAGTTCTTC. It codes for CASSQGAGSYEQFF. The gene calls are TRBV4-1 and TRBJ2-1; D gene ambiguous. Trimming stripped 1 base from V and 10 bases from J, with 14 bases between. The CDR3 sequence is 14 residues long. CDR1 is MGHRA and CDR2 is YSYEKL in the germline V gene.

This clonotype was seen a handful of times. CDR3 protein: CASSYFQGQETQYF. The DNA of the CDR3 is TGTGCCAGCAGTTACTTCCAGGGGCAAGAGACCCAGTACTTC. The chain links TRBV6-6 to TRBJ2-5, with D possibly matching TRBD1 (6 bases). CDR1 is MNHNY and CDR2 is SVGAGI in the germline V gene (reference sequence). Trimming pared 1 base from V and 2 bases from J, leaving 8 bases between. This CDR3 region has 14 residues.

This CDR3 is CSARRAADVEQYF. The CDR3 nucleotides read TGCAGTGCTAGAAGGGCAGCAGATGTAGAGCAGTACTTC. The V call is TRBV20-1, the J call TRBJ2-7; D is unclear. The CDR3 spans 13 residues. Germline CDR1 and CDR2: DFQATT and SNEGSKA (reference sequence). V was shortened by 2 bases and J by 7 bases, with 15 bases between the two germline ends.

The chain recombines TRBV5-1 with TRBJ2-3; D is undetermined. V was shortened by 6 bases and J by 0 bases, with 11 bases between the two germline ends. Germline V gene lookup returns CDR1 SGHRS and CDR2 YFSETQ. The CDR3 runs to 14 residues. The CDR3 DNA reads as TGCGCCAGCACCGTATTTGCTAGCACAGATACGCAGTATTTT. Translation gives CASTVFASTDTQYF. Looking up the rest from reference TRBV5-1 and TRBJ2-3 gives the full variable domain: KAGVTQTPRYLIKTRGQQVTLSCSPISGHRSVSWYQQTPGQGLQFLFEYFSETQRNKGNFPGRFSGRQFSNSRSEMNVSTLELGDSALYLCASTVFASTDTQYFGPGTRLTVL.

The rearrangement joins TRBV29-1 to TRBJ2-4; TRBD2 is a possible D gene (5 bases). Deletions cut 7 bases from V and 9 bases from J, with 16 bases between. CDR3 length: 12 residues. From germline, CDR1 is SQVTM and CDR2 ANQGSEA. In DNA, the CDR3 is TGCAGCGCTGCGACGGGATCAAGCATTCAGTACTTC. Its translation is CSAATGSSIQYF.

This chain uses TRBV2 with TRBJ2-1; TRBD2 is a possible D gene (5 bases). This CDR3 contains 15 residues. From germline, CDR1 is SNHLY and CDR2 FYNNEI. Trimming took off 4 bases at V and 7 bases at J, with 17 bases between the two ends. The CDR3 sequence: CASSVVGAGVNEQFF. The CDR3 DNA reads as TGTGCCAGCAGTGTAGTGGGAGCCGGGGTAAATGAGCAGTTCTTC.